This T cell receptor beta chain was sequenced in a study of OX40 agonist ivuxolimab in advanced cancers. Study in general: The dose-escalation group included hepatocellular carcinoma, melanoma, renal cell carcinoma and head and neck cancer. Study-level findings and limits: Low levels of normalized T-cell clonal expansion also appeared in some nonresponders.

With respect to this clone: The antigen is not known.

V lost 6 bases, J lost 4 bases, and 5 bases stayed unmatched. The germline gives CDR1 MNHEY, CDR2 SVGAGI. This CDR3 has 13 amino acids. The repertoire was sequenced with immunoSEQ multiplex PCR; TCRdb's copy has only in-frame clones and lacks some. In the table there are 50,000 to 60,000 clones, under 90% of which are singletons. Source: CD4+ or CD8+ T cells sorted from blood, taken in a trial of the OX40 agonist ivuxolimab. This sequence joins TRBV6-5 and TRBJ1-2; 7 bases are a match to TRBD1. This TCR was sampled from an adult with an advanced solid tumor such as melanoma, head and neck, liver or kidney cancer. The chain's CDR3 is CASRKDRSYGYTF. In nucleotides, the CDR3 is TGTGCCAGCAGGAAGGACAGGAGCTATGGCTACACCTTC.